These 27 T cell receptor beta chains were sequenced from one sample in a study of blood T cells in healthy people across ages (dated by TCRdb to the mid-2010s). The protocol used for the library was 5' RACE. Sequenced on an Illumina HiSeq 2500. A second PCR of roughly 6 to 11 cycles was performed with a sample-barcoded 5' primer and a J-beta primer mix. Through fastp at Q25 and MiXCR, TCRdb rebuilt clones from the public reads, retaining in-frame beta chains. Rows are combined by CDR3 protein, so each entry shows the most common genes and DNA. This sample gives 700,000 to 950,000 distinct CDR3 sequences in total; roughly 41% of them show up just once. The leading ten clones occupy 20% to 25% of the sample. The source material was blood. The receptor source for this set is a woman between 55 and 75 years old in good health.

The rearrangement links TRBV21-1 to TRBJ2-3; the table's D call TRBD2 went unverified against the DNA. TRBV21-1 is classified as a pseudogene. The CDR3 runs to 16 residues. The CDR3 DNA reads as TGTGCCAGCAGCAAAGACGGAGCGGGGGGCTGCGATACGCAGTATTTT. Amino acids: CASSKDGAGGCDTQYF.

The genes are TRBV4-3 and TRBJ2-1; D gene ambiguous. The end of the DNA is better explained by TRBJ2-7, so the J call may be wrong. Germline-derived CDR1 and CDR2 are LGHNA and YSLEER. The CDR3 covers 18 residues. CDR3 region: CASSQFTIGRLSYNEQYF. The CDR3 coding sequence is TGCGCCAGCAGCCAATTTACGATCGGACGCCTCTCCTACAATGAGCAGTACTTC.

The genes are TRBV7-3 and TRBJ2-5; 11 nucleotides agree with TRBD1. CDR3 length: 15 residues. V was clipped by 4 bases and J by 5 bases; unmatched bases: 6. Germline V CDR1 and CDR2: SGHTA, FQGTGA. CDR3: CASSSGQGAFETQYF. The CDR3 region has the DNA TGTGCCAGCAGCTCCGGACAGGGGGCTTTTGAGACCCAGTACTTC.

In its sample, this clonotype was seen a few times. The chain couples TRBV6-5 to TRBJ2-7, with D unclear. The V and J ends lost 4 bases and 2 bases respectively, with 9 bases between them. This CDR3 is built from 13 residues. CDR1 is MNHEY, CDR2 SVGAGI, per germline. The DNA for the CDR3 is TGTGCCAGCAGTTCCGGCTCCCCCTACGAGCAGTACTTC. Residues: CASSSGSPYEQYF.

In this sample, this clonotype turned up once. The V call is TRBV4-3, the J call TRBJ2-3; tentative D call: TRBD2 (5 bases). Trimming cost V 3 bases and J 2 bases, with 15 bases left between them. The CDR3 is 16 amino acids. Germline V gene data show CDR1 as LGHNA and CDR2 as YSLEER. CDR3 sequence (DNA): TGCGCCAGCAGCCAGAACATAGGACTCAACACAGATACGCAGTATTTT. This translates into CASSQNIGLNTDTQYF.

This clonotype was observed a handful of times. This chain joins TRBV12-3 or TRBV12-4 and TRBJ2-3; D gene uncertain. The CDR3 is 13 residues long. Trimming pared 1 base from V and 5 bases from J, leaving 7 bases between. DNA of the CDR3: TGTGCCAGCAGTTTAGTCTTGGGAGATACGCAGTATTTT. Amino acids: CASSLVLGDTQYF.

At least ten counts were recorded for this clonotype. The chain uses TRBV9 and TRBJ2-1; D is undetermined. V dropped 1 base and J dropped 2 bases, with 1 base sitting between them. The CDR3 extends over 12 amino acids. The germline V gene has CDR1 SGDLS and CDR2 YYNGEE. In nucleotides, the CDR3 is TGTGCCAGCAGCGTAACCTACAATGAGCAGTTCTTC. Its translation: CASSVTYNEQFF.

The chain employs TRBV2 and TRBJ2-5; no definite D call. TRBJ2-1 matches the DNA end more closely, so the J call is doubtful. This CDR3 contains 14 residues. Per germline, CDR1 SNHLY and CDR2 FYNNEI. CDR3 in amino acids: CASSEGARQETQFF. CDR3 bases: TGTGCCAGCAGTGAAGGAGCGAGGCAAGAGACCCAGTTCTTC.

The chain combines TRBV12-3 or TRBV12-4 with TRBJ2-2; D gene unclear. Trimming shortened V by 2 bases and J by 9 bases, and 13 bases separated the two germline ends. This CDR3 has 14 amino acids. The CDR3 bases are TGTGCCAGCAGTTTAAGTCCCCCTACCCGGGAGCTGTTTTTT. Protein product: CASSLSPPTRELFF.

The chain couples TRBV28 to TRBJ2-5; tentative D call: TRBD1 (5 bases). The V end lost 4 bases, the J end lost 0 bases, and 12 bases lay between the germline ends. Per the germline V gene, CDR1 is MDHEN and CDR2 is SYDVKM. The CDR3 totals 15 residues. The CDR3 reads CASSSGAMNQETQYF. The CDR3 DNA follows: TGTGCCAGCAGTTCTGGGGCCATGAACCAAGAGACCCAGTACTTC.

This chain joins TRBV20-1 and TRBJ2-1, with D possibly matching TRBD1 (6 bases). Germline loops: CDR1 DFQATT, CDR2 SNEGSKA (reference sequence). The CDR3 spans 15 residues. Trimming cost V 5 bases and J 7 bases, with 21 bases left between them. CDR3 in amino acids: CSAVLFQGLQNEQFF. The CDR3 DNA reads as TGCAGTGCTGTTCTCTTCCAGGGGCTTCAAAATGAGCAGTTCTTC.

This sequence joins TRBV28 and TRBJ1-4; 7 nucleotides align to TRBD1. CDR1 is MDHEN and CDR2 is SYDVKM in the germline V gene. With 6 bases clipped from V and 8 bases from J, the junction kept 9 bases outside the gene matches. The CDR3 length is 14 residues. The DNA of the CDR3 is TGTGCCAGCAGGCCGCGGGACAGCAGAGAAAAACTGTTTTTT. Its translation: CASRPRDSREKLFF.

J is TRBJ1-3 and V is TRBV4-1; no firm D call. With 2 bases removed from V and 0 bases from J, the gap between germline ends came to 8 bases. The CDR3 runs 15 residues. Per the germline V gene, CDR1 is MGHRA and CDR2 is YSYEKL. CDR3 sequence: CASSQWESSGNTIYF. CDR3 coding DNA: TGCGCCAGCAGCCAATGGGAGAGCTCTGGAAACACCATATATTTT.

This clonotype was recorded only once. The gene calls are TRBV2 and TRBJ2-3, with 8 bases that match TRBD2. This CDR3 comprises 13 residues. Germline lookup yields CDR1 SNHLY and CDR2 FYNNEI. V shed 7 bases, J shed 2 bases, and the junction held 2 bases outside the gene matches. CDR3 amino acids: CASKGLDTDTQYF. In nucleotides, the CDR3 is TGTGCCAGCAAGGGACTAGACACAGATACGCAGTATTTT.

V gene TRBV18 combines with J gene TRBJ1-2; tentatively, D is TRBD1 (6 bases). CDR3 length: 14 amino acids. Germline V lookup: CDR1 KGHSH, CDR2 LQKENI. Trimming pared 4 bases from V and 6 bases from J, leaving 15 bases between. The CDR3 coding sequence is TGTGCCAGCTCACTCACAGGGACCAAAGATGGCTACACCTTC. Residues: CASSLTGTKDGYTF.

Comments on this clonotype: A much larger clone lies a single base off, so this may be a read error. The rearrangement joins TRBV7-2 to TRBJ1-2; D may be TRBD1 (5 bases). This CDR3 region has 14 residues. V was trimmed by 5 bases and J by 7 bases, leaving 17 bases between them. CDR1 is SGHTA, CDR2 FQGNSA, per germline. The CDR3, as DNA: TGTGCCAGCAGCGCGCGGGGGTCAGGTGGTGGCTACACCTTC. It yields the protein CASSARGSGGGYTF.

V is TRBV20-1 and J is TRBJ1-5; a possible D gene is TRBD1 (5 bases). CDR1 is DFQATT and CDR2 is SNEGSKA in the germline V gene (reference sequence). The CDR3 covers 12 residues. V gave up 1 base and J gave up 6 bases, with 7 bases separating them. CDR3 DNA: TGCAGTGCTAGAGCGGACATTCAGCCCCAGCATTTT. Amino acids: CSARADIQPQHF.

The V gene is TRBV20-1, the J gene TRBJ2-1; 12 bases agree with TRBD2. V lost 6 bases to trimming and J lost 10 bases; unmatched junction nucleotides: 10. From germline, CDR1 is DFQATT and CDR2 SNEGSKA (reference sequence). The CDR3 has 14 residues. The CDR3: CSASPSGGAGEQFF. CDR3 in DNA: TGCAGTGCCAGCCCTAGCGGGGGGGCGGGGGAGCAGTTCTTC.

This chain joins TRBV7-9 and TRBJ1-1, with 11 bases matching TRBD1. Germline-derived CDR1 and CDR2 are SEHNR and FQNEAQ (reference sequence). With V trimmed by 1 base and J by 1 base, 5 bases remained unmatched. The CDR3 extends over 17 amino acids. Here the CDR3 reads CASSLGTGGLRNTEAFF. In DNA, the CDR3 is TGTGCCAGCAGCTTAGGGACAGGGGGCTTACGGAACACTGAAGCTTTCTTT.

The CDR3 DNA reads as TGCGCCAGCGTAGGGGGGCCCGGGGAGCTGTTTTTT. The encoded protein is CASVGGPGELFF. The V call is TRBV5-1, the J call TRBJ2-2; D tentatively fits TRBD1 or TRBD2 (6 bases each). The germline V gene encodes CDR1 SGHRS and CDR2 YFSETQ. This CDR3 comprises 12 residues. V was clipped by 7 bases and J by 6 bases, with 10 bases between them.

In this sample, this clonotype turned up a few times. The CDR3 protein is CASSYSRGAEAFF. DNA for the CDR3: TGTGCCAGCAGTTACTCGAGGGGGGCTGAAGCTTTCTTT. The chain is built from TRBV6-2 or TRBV6-3 and TRBJ1-1, with D possibly TRBD1 on 6 matching bases. Germline V gene lookup returns CDR1 MNHEY and CDR2 SVGEGT. Between the trimmed V and J ends, which lost 0 bases and 6 bases, there was a span of 8 bases. This CDR3 spans 13 amino acids.

This clonotype occurred a few times. The chain combines TRBV12-3 or TRBV12-4 with TRBJ2-1, with 10 bases fitting TRBD1. V trimming: 6 bases; J trimming: 6 bases; junction bases outside the gene matches: 14. The CDR3 contains 17 residues. CDR3 bases: TGTGCCAGCAGCCCCGGGACAGGGGCCCTCTGGGTCAATGAGCAGTTCTTC. Residues: CASSPGTGALWVNEQFF.

This clonotype occurred a few times. The rearrangement uses TRBV24-1 and TRBJ2-1; D is perhaps TRBD1 (6 bases). Germline V gene data show CDR1 as KGHDR and CDR2 as SFDVKD. The ends were cut back, 3 bases at V and 10 bases at J, with 6 bases in the middle. The length of the CDR3 is 11 residues. The DNA of the CDR3 is TGTGCCACCAGTGATGGACAGGAGCAGTTCTTC. Its protein product is CATSDGQEQFF.

This clonotype was detected only a few times. The chain uses TRBV18 and TRBJ2-5; D is unresolved. Germline assignment: CDR1 KGHSH and CDR2 LQKENI. The V gene lost 3 bases and the J gene lost 4 bases, with 9 bases spanning the gap. This CDR3 contains 13 residues. CDR3 region: CASSPGLPETQYF. The CDR3 DNA reads TGTGCCAGCTCACCGGGCCTTCCAGAGACCCAGTACTTC.

The V call is TRBV7-2, the J call TRBJ2-2; D not certain. Trimming stripped 7 bases from V and 5 bases from J, with 20 bases between. Per germline, CDR1 SGHTA and CDR2 FQGNSA. The CDR3 totals 16 residues. This CDR3 is CASTSGEGRVTGELFF. The CDR3 DNA reads as TGTGCCAGCACCTCTGGGGAAGGCCGAGTAACCGGGGAGCTGTTTTTT.

The chain is built from TRBV20-1 and TRBJ2-3; D unclear. Trimming removed 1 base from V and 0 bases from J, with 14 bases in between. Germline-derived CDR1 and CDR2 are DFQATT and SNEGSKA (reference sequence). The CDR3 extends over 16 amino acids. As DNA, the CDR3 is TGCAGTGCTAGAGTTTCGCGCGGCCTTAGCACAGATACGCAGTATTTT. Translating it yields CSARVSRGLSTDTQYF.

Details on this clonotype: A much larger clone lies one base from this, so it may be a read error. This rearrangement joins TRBV20-1 to TRBJ2-7; a possible D gene is TRBD2 (5 bases). The germline V gene encodes CDR1 DFQATT and CDR2 SNEGSKA (reference sequence). There are 12 residues in the CDR3. The CDR3 DNA sequence: TGCAGTGTTACGGGATTCTCCCACGAGCAGTACTTC. Protein product: CSVTGFSHEQYF.